A single sample is the source of the 22 T cell receptor beta chains below, sequenced in a study of CD8+ T cells in alopecia areata. Isolated RNA was reverse transcribed into cDNA used as the sequencing template. Generated by immunoSEQ multiplex PCR, the TCRdb table keeps only in-frame clones and is missing some. Here the sample spans approximately 91,000 clones, 35% to 45% being singletons. The specimen sequenced was CD4+ T cells sorted from blood. These receptors came from a human donor with alopecia areata.

This clone was found a few times. The chain has TRBV19 and TRBJ2-7; D might be TRBD1 (6 bases). The CDR3 totals 13 residues. Trimming stripped 4 bases from V and 4 bases from J, with 11 bases between. CDR1 and CDR2 from the germline V gene are LNHDA and SQIVND (reference sequence). CDR3 residues: CASSNREEYEQYF. In DNA form, the CDR3 reads TGTGCCAGTAGTAACAGGGAAGAATACGAGCAGTACTTC.

This clone was detected only once. J is TRBJ2-7 and V is TRBV14; D is unresolved. The length of the CDR3 is 14 residues. Germline V gene data show CDR1 as SGHDN and CDR2 as FVKESK. Deletions cut 1 base from V and 4 bases from J, with 11 bases between. The CDR3: CASSQGGGRYEQYF. The CDR3 DNA sequence: TGTGCCAGCAGCCAAGGCGGCGGTAGGTACGAGCAGTACTTC. Supplemented by reference TRBV14 and TRBJ2-7, the full variable domain reads EAGVTQFPSHSVIEKGQTVTLRCDPISGHDNLYWYRRVMGKEIKFLLHFVKESKQDESGMPNNRFLAERTGGTYSTLKVQPAELEDSGVYFCASSQGGGRYEQYFGPGTRLTVT.

This chain joins TRBV30 and TRBJ2-1; TRBD2 matches 8 bases. The CDR3 sequence is 14 residues long. Losses at the gene ends were 4 bases for V and 4 bases for J; bases not matched to a gene: 6. In germline, CDR1 is GTSNPN, CDR2 SVGIG (reference sequence). CDR3 sequence reads: CAWIAGRTYNEQFF. The CDR3 nucleotides read TGTGCCTGGATAGCGGGGCGGACTTACAATGAGCAGTTCTTC.

The chain couples TRBV25-1 to TRBJ2-7; D gene unclear. This CDR3 has 14 amino acids. The V and J ends lost 3 bases and 5 bases respectively, with 14 bases between them. Germline CDR1 reads MGHDK; CDR2 reads SYGVNS. CDR3 region: CASSEVQGWHEQYF. As DNA, the CDR3 is TGTGCCAGCAGTGAGGTCCAAGGTTGGCACGAGCAGTACTTC.

This clone was seen a handful of times. CDR3 nucleotides: TGTGCCACCAGCAGAGATTATACTAGCGGGGCCCTACCAGATACGCAGTATTTT. It translates to CATSRDYTSGALPDTQYF. The chain couples TRBV15 to TRBJ2-3; 10 nucleotides agree with TRBD2. V shed 0 bases and J 4 bases; nucleotides not matched to a gene: 10. Germline CDR1 LNHNV, CDR2 YYDKDF (reference sequence). There are 18 residues in the CDR3.

The gene calls are TRBV25-1 and TRBJ2-7; D is undetermined. CDR1 is MGHDK and CDR2 is SYGVNS in the germline V gene. Trimming took off 6 bases at V and 2 bases at J, with 5 bases between the two ends. CDR3 length: 11 amino acids. The CDR3 protein is CASSGTYEQYF. The CDR3 DNA follows: TGTGCCAGCAGCGGCACCTACGAGCAGTACTTC.

The V and J genes are TRBV5-1 and TRBJ2-2; TRBD1 matches at 8 bases. The CDR3 contains 16 residues. V was pared by 4 bases and J by 8 bases, with 13 bases of the junction left unmatched. The germline gives CDR1 SGHRS, CDR2 YFSETQ. The DNA of the CDR3 is TGCGCCAGCAGCCCGACAGGGGCTATCTCAGAGGGGGAGCTGTTTTTT. Translating it yields CASSPTGAISEGELFF. The full variable domain, in which reference TRBV5-1 and TRBJ2-2 provide the parts outside the CDR3, is KAGVTQTPRYLIKTRGQQVTLSCSPISGHRSVSWYQQTPGQGLQFLFEYFSETQRNKGNFPGRFSGRQFSNSRSEMNVSTLELGDSALYLCASSPTGAISEGELFFGEGSRLTVL.

The genes are TRBV6-1 and TRBJ2-4, with D tentatively TRBD1 or TRBD2 (5 bases each). CDR1 is MNHNS, CDR2 SASEGT, per germline. Trimming left V 8 bases short and J 7 bases short, with 12 bases between. The CDR3 sequence is 12 residues long. The CDR3 sequence: CASRPGRNIQYF. The CDR3 bases are TGTGCCAGCCGACCGGGGCGGAACATTCAGTACTTC.

The chain is built from TRBV5-1 and TRBJ2-7; the match to TRBD1 covers 8 bases. This CDR3 spans 16 amino acids. V was clipped by 0 bases and J by 0 bases; unmatched bases: 5. Germline CDR1 and CDR2: SGHRS and YFSETQ. The CDR3 loop is CASSLVTGAPSYEQYF. CDR3 in DNA: TGCGCCAGCAGCTTGGTGACAGGGGCACCCTCCTACGAGCAGTACTTC.

The chain has TRBV13 and TRBJ2-4; TRBD2 matches at 7 bases. This CDR3 has 14 residues. CDR1 PRHDT and CDR2 FYEKMQ come from the germline V gene (reference sequence). Trimming took 1 base from V and 6 from J; bases not matched to a gene: 3. This chain's CDR3 is CASSLVASGNIQYF. The DNA of the CDR3 is TGTGCCAGCAGCTTAGTGGCTAGCGGAAACATTCAGTACTTC. The full variable domain, its missing parts supplied by reference TRBV13 and TRBJ2-4, is AAGVIQSPRHLIKEKRETATLKCYPIPRHDTVYWYQQGPGQDPQFLISFYEKMQSDKGSIPDRFSAQQFSDYHSELNMSSLELGDSALYFCASSLVASGNIQYFGAGTRLSVL.

Regarding this clone: Other DNA sequences within the sample encode an identical CDR3. V gene TRBV5-6 combines with J gene TRBJ2-2; 7 bases fit TRBD1. V shed 0 bases and J 0 bases; nucleotides not matched to a gene: 2. This CDR3 has 16 residues. Germline loops: CDR1 SGHDT, CDR2 YYEEEE. Written as DNA, the CDR3 is TGTGCCAGCAGCTTGGGACAGGGCGCGAACACCGGGGAGCTGTTTTTT. It codes for CASSLGQGANTGELFF.

This clone was counted only a few times. The CDR3 DNA reads as TGCGCCAGCAGCTTGGTCGGACTAAGCACGCAGTATTTT. Translation: CASSLVGLSTQYF. The V gene is TRBV5-1, the J gene TRBJ2-3, with D possibly TRBD2 on 6 matching bases. V dropped 0 bases and J dropped 9 bases, with 11 bases sitting between them. Germline V gene sequence: CDR1 SGHRS, CDR2 YFSETQ. The CDR3 is 13 amino acids.

V is TRBV7-2 and J is TRBJ1-6; unclear D gene. The germline CDR1 and CDR2 sequences are SGHTA and FQGNSA. CDR3 length: 13 amino acids. V lost 1 base, J lost 14 bases, and 12 bases lay in between. In DNA form, the CDR3 reads TGTGCCAGCAGCTTAGTATCCTCCAGGACCCTCCACTTT. Residues: CASSLVSSRTLHF. The entire variable domain, with the rest obtained from reference TRBV7-2 and TRBJ1-6, is as follows: GAGVSQSPSNKVTEKGKDVELRCDPISGHTALYWYRQSLGQGLEFLIYFQGNSAPDKSGLPSDRFSAERTGGSVSTLTIQRTQQEDSAVYLCASSLVSSRTLHFGNGTRLTVT.

This clone was picked up a small number of times. This CDR3 is CAIRNSGQPNYGYTF. The CDR3 DNA sequence: TGTGCCATCAGAAACTCAGGACAGCCTAACTATGGCTACACCTTC. The chain combines TRBV10-3 with TRBJ1-2, with TRBD1 as a possible D gene (6 bases). The CDR3 is 15 amino acids. From germline, CDR1 is ENHRY and CDR2 SYGVKD. Trimming shortened V by 6 bases and J by 0 bases, and 14 bases separated the two germline ends.

The rearrangement joins TRBV5-1 to TRBJ2-7; a weak D match, TRBD1 (5 bases). The CDR3 is 14 amino acids. The V gene's germline CDR1 is SGHRS and CDR2 YFSETQ. The V end lost 0 bases, the J end lost 3 bases, and 10 bases lay between the germline ends. The CDR3 region has the DNA TGCGCCAGCAGCTTGGAGGCAGGGAACTACGAGCAGTACTTC. This codes for CASSLEAGNYEQYF.

This chain links TRBV6-1 with TRBJ2-1; D may be TRBD2 (6 bases). Between the trimmed V and J ends, which lost 3 bases and 7 bases, there was a span of 19 bases. CDR3 length equals 16 residues. The germline V gene encodes CDR1 MNHNS and CDR2 SASEGT. CDR3 in DNA: TGTGCCAGCAGTGAGGGGCTCACCGGAGGGGCGAATGAGCAGTTCTTC. It encodes CASSEGLTGGANEQFF.

The gene calls are TRBV30 and TRBJ2-3; D tentatively fits TRBD1 or TRBD2 (5 bases each). Germline assignment: CDR1 GTSNPN and CDR2 SVGIG (reference sequence). The CDR3 has 14 amino acids. Trimming left V 1 base short and J 2 bases short, with 10 bases between. The CDR3 protein is CAWSGRDLTDTQYF. In DNA form, the CDR3 reads TGTGCCTGGAGTGGCAGGGACCTCACAGATACGCAGTATTTT. The whole variable domain, remainder taken from reference TRBV30 and TRBJ2-3, is SQTIHQWPATLVQPVGSPLSLECTVEGTSNPNLYWYRQAAGRGLQLLFYSVGIGQISSEVPQNLSASRPQDRQFILSSKKLLLSDSGFYLCAWSGRDLTDTQYFGPGTRLTVL.

The CDR3 region is CASSLGGSMADTQYF. CDR3 sequence (DNA): TGTGCCAGCAGCTTAGGTGGGAGTATGGCAGATACGCAGTATTTT. This chain joins TRBV7-2 and TRBJ2-3, with D perhaps matching TRBD2 (5 bases). Germline V gene sequence: CDR1 SGHTA, CDR2 FQGNSA. V was pared by 1 base and J by 4 bases, with 12 bases between. The CDR3 sequence is 15 residues long.

This clone was recorded a few times. The gene calls are TRBV29-1 and TRBJ1-5, with TRBD1 identical over 10 bases. V shed 4 bases and J 5 bases; nucleotides not matched to a gene: 5. Germline V gives CDR1 SQVTM, CDR2 ANQGSEA. This CDR3 is 14 amino acids long. The CDR3 protein is CSVVGQGQDQPQHF. The CDR3 region has the DNA TGCAGCGTTGTGGGACAGGGGCAAGATCAGCCCCAGCATTTT.

The gene calls are TRBV30 and TRBJ1-5; TRBD1 matches 7 bases. The V gene end was trimmed by 2 bases and the J gene end by 6 bases; junction bases not matched to a gene: 1. The CDR3 runs 12 residues. Germline V gene sequence: CDR1 GTSNPN, CDR2 SVGIG (reference sequence). The CDR3: CAWSPGGQPQHF. CDR3 coding DNA: TGTGCCTGGAGTCCAGGGGGTCAGCCCCAGCATTTT. Drawing the rest from reference TRBV30 and TRBJ1-5, the complete variable domain is SQTIHQWPATLVQPVGSPLSLECTVEGTSNPNLYWYRQAAGRGLQLLFYSVGIGQISSEVPQNLSASRPQDRQFILSSKKLLLSDSGFYLCAWSPGGQPQHFGDGTRLSIL.

Only a few counts were recorded for this clone. V is TRBV27 and J is TRBJ2-3, with 12 bases that match TRBD2. The CDR3 runs 20 residues. Germline assignment: CDR1 MNHEY and CDR2 SMNVEV (reference sequence). V lost 5 bases and J lost 4; bases outside the gene matches: 19. The chain's CDR3 is CASSPNPGLAGLPSPDTQYF. The CDR3 nucleotides are TGTGCCAGCAGTCCTAATCCAGGACTAGCGGGACTTCCTTCCCCAGATACGCAGTATTTT.

In its sample, this clone was seen a few times. The chain carries TRBV29-1 and TRBJ2-3; D gene unclear. This CDR3 is built from 14 residues. The ends were cut back, 7 bases at V and 1 base at J, with 15 bases in the middle. Germline V gene sequence: CDR1 SQVTM, CDR2 ANQGSEA. The CDR3 region has the DNA TGCAGCGGAGTTACGAGTACCGGCACAGATACGCAGTATTTT. This gives the protein CSGVTSTGTDTQYF.